This T cell receptor beta chain emerged from a study of cytomegalovirus exposure and HLA in healthy donors. As to this clone: No antigen is known for it.

In germline, CDR1 is MNHEY, CDR2 SVGAGI. The CDR3 has 14 residues. With 5 bases clipped from V and 7 bases from J, the junction kept 9 bases outside the gene matches. Whole-study results and caveats: As a later analysis showed, several of the most significant clusters appeared to be linked to common viral pathogens. Analyses of presence/absence relied on an assumption of roughly uniform sequencing depth across donors.

The PCR made use of 60 Vbeta and 13 Jbeta primers. Assay used: immunoSEQ multiplex PCR; TCRdb lists only in-frame clones, some missing. The data show some 150,000 clones, 80% to 90% seen once. The chain has TRBV6-5 and TRBJ1-2, with 8 bases matching TRBD1. Sequenced material: PBMCs. The receptor was isolated from a woman in her twenties or thirties in good health and CMV-seropositive. CDR3 nucleotides: TGTGCCAGCAGTGGGTCTGGGACAGGACGTGGCTACACCTTC. Its protein is CASSGSGTGRGYTF.